The present entry profiles one T cell receptor (beta chain) with its context. The sample originates from a study of blood T cell repertoires in COVID-19. Study-wide context: COVID-19 samples from acute and convalescent phases originated in the United States, Italy and Spain. PBMCs, B-cell-depleted T cells, or T cells were the source of the cDNA or gDNA that made up the material.

This CDR3 comprises 16 residues. V trimming: 3 bases; J trimming: 4 bases; junction bases outside the gene matches: 9. The germline gives CDR1 LNHDA, CDR2 SQIVND (reference sequence). In the study's own analysis: For nucleated cells, counts were estimated from reference gene primer amplification. Sequencing was performed with immunoSEQ multiplex PCR; in TCRdb, only in-frame clones are kept and a portion is missing. D and trimming come from the DNA, and the V and J calls and clone size come from that table. The top ten hold 10% of the sample, which has 130,000 to 150,000 clones, 65% to 90% seen once. J is TRBJ2-1 and V is TRBV19; 7 nucleotides align to TRBD1. The TCR was taken from a man between 60 and 75 years old with active or convalescent COVID-19. Sequences were obtained from peripheral blood. The CDR3 sequence is CASSIRGQGVYNEQFF. For the CDR3, the DNA is TGTGCCAGTAGTATCCGTGGGCAGGGGGTGTACAATGAGCAGTTCTTC.